The clone carrying this T cell receptor (beta chain) has a count of ten or more. Its matching antigen is unknown. The data were taken from a study of read filtering for tumor transcriptome and immune sequencing. Study overall: TCR-mapped reads were about 3.5 to 10.27 million with IR-seq versus 85 to 1273 with RNA-seq.

Findings and limits, study-wide: The sorted CD138-negative fraction was a mixed bone marrow immune population, not purified T cells.

This CDR3 is 12 amino acids long. From germline, CDR1 is SGHRS and CDR2 YFSETQ. V lost 3 bases and J 9 bases, leaving 10 bases between the germline ends. Molecular barcoded adaptors covering alpha/delta and beta/gamma chains were used on roughly 400 ng RNA. Via MiXCR, TCRdb re-called the reads, giving one row per CDR3 protein. The table includes 75,000 to 90,000 distinct CDR3 sequences, around an eighth detected once. Material: a population of CD138-negative cells sorted from bone marrow. V gene TRBV5-1 combines with J gene TRBJ2-1; no definite D call. The TCR originated in a donor at least 40 years old with multiple myeloma. The CDR3 sequence: CASSSPSGEQFF. The DNA for the CDR3 is TGCGCCAGCAGCTCACCCTCGGGTGAGCAGTTCTTC.